One sample yielded the 26 T cell receptor beta chains listed below, sequenced in a study of T cells after posttransplantation cyclophosphamide. TCRdb keeps only in-frame clones here, not all; method: immunoSEQ multiplex PCR. The repertoire holds some 10,000 clones, with 75% to 95% as singletons. Treatment was busulfan-fludarabine conditioning, a marrow graft, and cyclophosphamide on days +3 and +4. The sequencing here drew on PBMCs, taken after allogeneic stem cell transplant with posttransplant cyclophosphamide. The receptors were gathered from a female patient younger than 45 who received an allogeneic stem cell transplant from an unrelated donor, was CMV-positive, and had no GVHD. Some T cells may be graft donor cells.

CDR3 nucleotide sequence: TGTGCCAGCAGGTTACAGTCCTCTGGGGCCAACGTCCTGACTTTC. Translated: CASRLQSSGANVLTF. The chain has TRBV2 and TRBJ2-6; D not certain. This CDR3 region has 15 residues. The V gene lost 6 bases and the J gene lost 0 bases, with 9 bases spanning the gap. CDR1 SNHLY and CDR2 FYNNEI come from the germline V gene.

This chain joins TRBV5-1 and TRBJ2-1; 8 nucleotides line up with TRBD2. The germline gives CDR1 SGHRS, CDR2 YFSETQ. The CDR3 covers 16 residues. J was trimmed by 7 bases and V by 4 bases; bases with no gene match: 13. CDR3 bases: TGCGCCAGCAGCGACCTTGGGGGACTAGTTAATAATGAGCAGTTCTTC. This codes for CASSDLGGLVNNEQFF.

The chain uses TRBV7-6 and TRBJ2-3; 7 nucleotides align to TRBD1. Germline trimming cut 5 bases from V and 4 bases from J; bases unmatched to any gene: 6. The V gene's germline CDR1 is SGHVS and CDR2 FNYEAQ. The CDR3 loop spans 14 amino acids. In nucleotides, the CDR3 is TGTGCCAGCAGCATATCCGGGACAGCAGATACGCAGTATTTT. Encoded protein: CASSISGTADTQYF. The full variable domain, completed using reference TRBV7-6 and TRBJ2-3, is GAGVSQSPRYKVTKRGQDVALRCDPISGHVSLYWYRQALGQGPEFLTYFNYEAQQDKSGLPNDRFSAERPEGSISTLTIQRTEQRDSAMYRCASSISGTADTQYFGPGTRLTVL.

This clone was detected a few times. The V call is TRBV5-1, the J call TRBJ2-6; 9 bases are shared with TRBD1. Germline values: CDR1 SGHRS, CDR2 YFSETQ. The V segment lost 6 bases and the J segment 2 bases; nucleotides outside the gene matches: 6. The length of the CDR3 is 16 residues. CDR3 amino acids: CASTLRQGAGANVLTF. The CDR3 nucleotides are TGCGCCAGCACCCTCCGACAGGGGGCTGGGGCCAACGTCCTGACTTTC.

This chain uses TRBV18 with TRBJ2-1, with D perhaps matching TRBD2 (6 bases). Per germline, CDR1 KGHSH and CDR2 LQKENI. V lost 1 base, J lost 8 bases, and 15 bases lay in between. The CDR3 totals 15 residues. This CDR3 is CASSPRSRLGDEQFF. The CDR3 DNA sequence: TGTGCCAGCTCACCACGTTCTCGACTAGGCGATGAGCAGTTCTTC.

This chain connects TRBV5-4 to TRBJ1-2; 7 positions agree with TRBD1. This CDR3 comprises 15 residues. Germline V gene sequence: CDR1 SGHNT, CDR2 YYREEE (reference sequence). The junction had 9 bases not matched to a gene; V was cut back by 0 bases and J by 7 bases. CDR3 region: CASSLESGTAGGYTF. CDR3 sequence (DNA): TGTGCCAGCAGCTTGGAATCTGGGACAGCGGGTGGCTACACCTTC.

The chain couples TRBV7-9 to TRBJ2-1, with 8 bases identical to TRBD1. Trimming removed 5 bases from V and 1 base from J; junction bases left unmatched: 10. This CDR3 spans 17 amino acids. From germline, CDR1 is SEHNR and CDR2 FQNEAQ (reference sequence). For the CDR3, the DNA is TGTGCCAGCAGCCTCCCCCGGGACAGGAGGTCCTACAATGAGCAGTTCTTC. Translating it yields CASSLPRDRRSYNEQFF.

The chain uses TRBV4-1 and TRBJ2-5; TRBD2 is a possible D gene (6 bases). The DNA end lines up better with TRBJ2-7; the J call may be wrong. The CDR3 is 15 residues long. Germline V lookup: CDR1 MGHRA, CDR2 YSYEKL. The CDR3 DNA is TGCGCCAGCAGCCAAGATAAAACAGCGGGTTGCGAGCAGTACTTC. This translates into CASSQDKTAGCEQYF.

The gene calls are TRBV6-1 and TRBJ2-7, with D possibly TRBD2 on 7 matching bases. The CDR3 totals 16 residues. The V end lost 4 bases, the J end lost 0 bases, and 16 bases lay between the germline ends. Germline V gene lookup returns CDR1 MNHNS and CDR2 SASEGT. The CDR3 is CASSVRGGGGSYEQYF. CDR3 DNA sequence: TGTGCCAGCAGTGTACGAGGCGGGGGCGGCTCCTACGAGCAGTACTTC.

The chain joins TRBV4-1 to TRBJ2-1; possibly TRBD2 for D (5 bases). V shed 1 base and J shed 4 bases, with 11 bases lying between them. Germline V lookup: CDR1 MGHRA, CDR2 YSYEKL. This CDR3 contains 15 residues. Written as DNA, the CDR3 is TGCGCCAGCAGCCAAGGGCTAGCTCAATACAATGAGCAGTTCTTC. It translates to CASSQGLAQYNEQFF.

The chain has TRBV5-1 and TRBJ2-7; 7 positions agree with TRBD1. The CDR3 runs to 12 residues. The germline V gene has CDR1 SGHRS and CDR2 YFSETQ. J lost 5 bases, V lost 5 bases, and 4 bases had no gene match. CDR3 residues: CASSYGQDEQYF. Written as DNA, the CDR3 is TGCGCCAGCAGTTATGGACAGGACGAGCAGTACTTC.

This clone was observed once. The chain couples TRBV18 to TRBJ1-5; no definite D call. CDR1 KGHSH and CDR2 LQKENI come from the germline V gene. Trimming shortened V by 3 bases and J by 4 bases, and 7 bases separated the two germline ends. The CDR3 runs 13 residues. The CDR3: CASSPLKNQPQHF. DNA of the CDR3: TGTGCCAGCTCACCCCTAAAGAATCAGCCCCAGCATTTT.

This clone was seen only once. V gene TRBV7-2 combines with J gene TRBJ1-5; D is uncertain. The CDR3 has 14 residues. V lost 3 bases and J lost 4, with 10 bases in between. Germline CDR1 is SGHTA and CDR2 is FQGNSA. The chain's CDR3 is CASSLWAPNQPQHF. CDR3 sequence (DNA): TGTGCCAGCAGCTTGTGGGCACCAAATCAGCCCCAGCATTTT.

This clone was detected only a few times. V and J are TRBV19 and TRBJ1-4; 8 positions match TRBD1. J was trimmed by 7 bases and V by 6 bases; bases with no gene match: 10. The germline CDR1 and CDR2 sequences are LNHDA and SQIVND (reference sequence). There are 15 residues in the CDR3. DNA of the CDR3: TGTGCCAGTAGCTCCCAACAGGGGGATCGTGAAAAACTGTTTTTT. This codes for CASSSQQGDREKLFF.

Turning to this clone: An end of the junction differs from the germline gene, which may be a read error. The same CDR3 is also encoded by other DNA sequences in this sample. The V call is TRBV14, the J call TRBJ1-6, with TRBD1 as a possible D gene (6 bases). The CDR3 extends over 22 amino acids. Germline V CDR1 and CDR2: SGHDN, FVKESK. The chain's CDR3 is CASSQGYRAGPGSRRYNSPLHF. DNA of the CDR3: TGTGCCAGCAGCCAAGGGTACAGGGCAGGGCCTGGATCCCGTCGATATAATTCCCCCCTCCACTTT.

The genes are TRBV4-1 and TRBJ1-2, with a possible D match to TRBD1 (5 bases). Germline CDR1 reads MGHRA; CDR2 reads YSYEKL. This CDR3 has 15 residues. V gave up 1 base and J gave up 10 bases, with 19 bases separating them. The CDR3 loop reads CASSQAGLNKITYTF. CDR3 sequence (DNA): TGCGCCAGCAGCCAAGCAGGGTTGAACAAGATTACCTACACCTTC.

This chain connects TRBV5-1 to TRBJ2-5; no reliable D call. Trimming stripped 0 bases from V and 1 base from J, with 4 bases between. The germline V gene has CDR1 SGHRS and CDR2 YFSETQ. This CDR3 has 13 residues. CDR3 loop: CASSLDSQETQYF. DNA of the CDR3: TGCGCCAGCAGCTTGGACAGCCAAGAGACCCAGTACTTC.

The genes are TRBV6-5 and TRBJ2-7, with D perhaps matching TRBD1 (6 bases). Germline CDR1 and CDR2: MNHEY and SVGAGI. The CDR3 totals 15 residues. V was cut by 2 bases and J by 4 bases, with 15 bases left in between. The CDR3 sequence is CASSYEASGAYEQYF. In nucleotides, the CDR3 is TGTGCCAGCAGTTACGAAGCTTCAGGGGCGTACGAGCAGTACTTC.

The V call is TRBV6-1, the J call TRBJ2-7; D is possibly TRBD1 (5 bases). Trimming shortened V by 7 bases and J by 0 bases, and 16 bases separated the two germline ends. The CDR3 is 15 amino acids. Germline values: CDR1 MNHNS, CDR2 SASEGT. CDR3 sequence (DNA): TGTGCCAGCACCCTCAGGGATAGGCTCTCCTACGAGCAGTACTTC. The encoded protein is CASTLRDRLSYEQYF.

The sample holds a few counts of this clone. This chain connects TRBV13 to TRBJ1-1; TRBD1 agrees at 9 bases. Germline loops: CDR1 PRHDT, CDR2 FYEKMQ (reference sequence). CDR3 length equals 15 residues. Trimming cost V 5 bases and J 1 base; bases outside gene matches: 5. The CDR3 nucleotides read TGTGCCAGCAGCACAGGACAGGGGCCGAACACTGAAGCTTTCTTT. This sequence encodes CASSTGQGPNTEAFF.

This chain joins TRBV27 and TRBJ2-1; a weak D match, TRBD2 (6 bases). Germline CDR1 is MNHEY and CDR2 is SMNVEV (reference sequence). Trimming cost V 8 bases and J 4 bases, with 18 bases left between them. The CDR3 is 15 amino acids. The CDR3 DNA is TGTGCCAGCGTGCAAACGGTGGGGGGATACAATGAGCAGTTCTTC. This gives the protein CASVQTVGGYNEQFF.

The V and J genes are TRBV2 and TRBJ2-6, with a possible D match to TRBD2 (6 bases). The CDR3 extends over 19 amino acids. Germline V gives CDR1 SNHLY, CDR2 FYNNEI. With 7 bases removed from V and 0 bases from J, the gap between germline ends came to 22 bases. CDR3 in DNA: TGTGCCAGCAAGGGGAAGAACGGGGGAAGTGGCTCTGGGGCCAACGTCCTGACTTTC. Its translation is CASKGKNGGSGSGANVLTF.

Of note for this clone: Within the sample, other DNA sequences also encode this same CDR3. The CDR3 DNA sequence: TGTGCCAGCAGCCCTACGGACAGGGGCGGTTCACCCCTCCACTTT. It translates to CASSPTDRGGSPLHF. V usage is TRBV9 and J usage is TRBJ1-6; 9 nucleotides match TRBD1. Trimming at V came to 4 bases and at J to 9 bases, leaving 8 bases not matched to a gene. CDR3 length: 15 amino acids. CDR1 is SGDLS, CDR2 YYNGEE, per germline.

The genes are TRBV10-3 and TRBJ2-1; TRBD1 aligns across 8 bases. The germline CDR1 and CDR2 sequences are ENHRY and SYGVKD. After removal of 10 bases from V and 8 bases from J, the junction contained 7 bases not matched to a gene. This CDR3 region has 12 residues. The CDR3 here is CATGPGGYEQFF. As DNA, the CDR3 is TGTGCCACCGGCCCAGGGGGCTATGAGCAGTTCTTC.

The chain is built from TRBV18 and TRBJ1-4; D remains unclear. The V end lost 3 bases, the J end lost 0 bases, and 11 bases lay between the germline ends. This CDR3 is 16 amino acids long. Germline CDR1 KGHSH, CDR2 LQKENI. CDR3 protein: CASSPFRSATNEKLFF. DNA for the CDR3: TGTGCCAGCTCACCGTTCAGAAGTGCAACTAATGAAAAACTGTTTTTT.

The chain is built from TRBV5-1 and TRBJ2-3; the match to TRBD2 covers 16 bases. Trimming at V came to 1 base and at J to 4 bases, leaving 12 bases not matched to a gene. CDR1 SGHRS and CDR2 YFSETQ come from the germline V gene. The CDR3 is made up of 20 amino acids. The CDR3 loop is CASSLLPGLAGGPGSDTQYF. In nucleotides, the CDR3 is TGCGCCAGCAGCTTGTTACCGGGACTAGCGGGGGGGCCTGGGTCAGATACGCAGTATTTT.